This T cell receptor beta chain comes out of a study of regulatory T cells in long-lasting Graves disease. Turning to the study itself: The antithyroid drugs taken by newly diagnosed Graves' patients had been used for under 3 months.

A note on this clonotype: A read error is possible here, since a much larger clone lies one base away.

The time point was: newly diagnosed GD, antithyroid drugs for less than 3 months. Scientists built the TCR library using RNA that was extracted from PBMCs. The authors drew patients from an endocrinology department in Xi'an, China. The authors built TCR beta libraries using iRepertoire HTBI primers and Arm-PCR of CDR3 regions. TCRdb processed the multiplex PCR reads anew with MiXCR; each CDR3 protein has one entry. Of about 620,000 distinct CDR3 sequences in the sample, roughly 16% are singletons; the top ten hold approximately 20%. This sample was also put to use in a study of T cells in Graves' hyperthyroidism and ophthalmopathy. This second report adds: A patient was excluded if there was uncontrolled infection, other autoimmune disease, pregnancy or lactation.

Material: peripheral blood mononuclear cells (PBMCs), obtained at new diagnosis, from a patient treated with antithyroid drugs. The sequence was obtained from a woman in her thirties with Graves disease.

The DNA for the CDR3 is TGTGCCAGCAGCTCCTCCTACTACGAGCAGCACTTC. Its protein product is CASSSSYYEQHF. The J gene is TRBJ2-7, the V gene TRBV7-9, with unresolved D. CDR3 length: 12 amino acids. Germline V gene lookup returns CDR1 SEHNR and CDR2 FQNEAQ (reference sequence).